One sample yielded the 25 T cell receptor beta chains listed below, sequenced in a study of Tregs in tolerant kidney transplant recipients. Mixed chimerism was transient after nonmyeloablative marrow transplants from related graft donors. Generated by immunoSEQ multiplex PCR, the TCRdb table keeps only in-frame clones and is missing some. Of about 81,000 clones in the sample, roughly nine tenths are singletons; the top ten hold around 1.4%. This sample comprised CD4+ T cells from blood (PBMCs), obtained 24 months after the transplant. These TCRs come from a human patient who received a combined kidney and bone marrow transplant. The T cells may come from the graft donor.

In nucleotides, the CDR3 is TGTGCCAGCAGCTCCGGGACAGGGATCTACGAGCAGTACTTC. As protein: CASSSGTGIYEQYF. V and J are TRBV7-6 and TRBJ2-7, with 9 bases that match TRBD1. Germline CDR1 SGHVS, CDR2 FNYEAQ. The CDR3 covers 14 residues. J lost 3 bases, V lost 4 bases, and 4 bases had no gene match.

The rearrangement links TRBV7-3 to TRBJ2-2, with TRBD2 as a possible D gene (6 bases). Trimming took off 1 base at V and 0 bases at J, with 9 bases between the two ends. In germline, CDR1 is SGHTA, CDR2 FQGTGA. There are 16 residues in the CDR3. CDR3 loop: CASSLRGGTNTGELFF. The CDR3 bases are TGTGCCAGCAGCTTAAGGGGCGGGACGAACACCGGGGAGCTGTTTTTT.

The chain couples TRBV18 to TRBJ2-7, with D tentatively TRBD1 (6 bases). Deletions cut 2 bases from V and 5 bases from J, with 13 bases between. This CDR3 contains 14 residues. In germline, CDR1 is KGHSH, CDR2 LQKENI. The CDR3 region has the DNA TGTGCCAGCTCACCAACAGGGACAAACAACGAGCAGTACTTC. Encoded protein: CASSPTGTNNEQYF. Supplemented by reference TRBV18 and TRBJ2-7, the full variable domain reads NAGVMQNPRHLVRRRGQEARLRCSPMKGHSHVYWYRQLPEEGLKFMVYLQKENIIDESGMPKERFSAEFPKEGPSILRIQQVVRGDSAAYFCASSPTGTNNEQYFGPGTRLTVT.

The J gene is TRBJ1-2, the V gene TRBV4-3; tentatively, D is TRBD1 (6 bases). The CDR3 covers 14 residues. From germline, CDR1 is LGHNA and CDR2 YSLEER. V dropped 1 base and J dropped 4 bases, with 10 bases sitting between them. The CDR3 sequence is CASSQAQGIYGYTF. The CDR3 DNA is TGCGCCAGCAGCCAAGCCCAGGGGATCTATGGCTACACCTTC.

The V call is TRBV5-1, the J call TRBJ2-2; D unclear. Germline values: CDR1 SGHRS, CDR2 YFSETQ. V dropped 0 bases and J dropped 3 bases, with 9 bases sitting between them. The CDR3 has 15 residues. CDR3 sequence (DNA): TGCGCCAGCAGCTTGGGGGCAACCTACACCGGGGAGCTGTTTTTT. It yields the protein CASSLGATYTGELFF.

The chain has TRBV20-1 and TRBJ2-7; possible D gene TRBD1, 5 bases. The length of the CDR3 is 11 residues. Trimming shortened V by 1 base and J by 5 bases, and 6 bases separated the two germline ends. CDR1 DFQATT and CDR2 SNEGSKA come from the germline V gene (reference sequence). CDR3: CSARAGNEQYF. The CDR3 nucleotides read TGCAGTGCTAGAGCAGGGAACGAGCAGTACTTC.

CDR3 in amino acids: CASRRSTDTQYF. Written as DNA, the CDR3 is TGTGCCAGCAGACGGAGTACAGATACGCAGTATTTT. The chain links TRBV7-2 to TRBJ2-3; D is unresolved. The germline V and J ends were trimmed by 6 bases and 3 bases, with 7 bases remaining between them. CDR1 and CDR2 (germline): SGHTA, FQGNSA. CDR3 length equals 12 residues.

Turning to this clone: A junction end diverges from the germline sequence, so it may reflect a read error. Within the sample, other DNA sequences also encode this same CDR3. The V call is TRBV19, the J call TRBJ1-6; 9 bases fit TRBD1. Per germline, CDR1 LNHDA and CDR2 SQIVND (reference sequence). CDR3 length: 18 amino acids. Written as DNA, the CDR3 is TGTGCCAGTAGTCTCGGGACAGGGAAGAGCTCCTATAATTCCCCCCTCCACTTT. Translation gives CASSLGTGKSSYNSPLHF.

The chain is built from TRBV19 and TRBJ2-3, with 8 bases identical to TRBD2. Looked up from germline, CDR1 is LNHDA and CDR2 is SQIVND (reference sequence). With V trimmed by 5 bases and J by 0 bases, 1 base remained unmatched. This CDR3 is 14 amino acids long. The CDR3 loop reads CASSRGGSTDTQYF. CDR3 DNA sequence: TGTGCCAGTAGTCGGGGGGGTAGCACAGATACGCAGTATTTT.

This chain uses TRBV5-6 with TRBJ2-3; no firm D call. Germline-derived CDR1 and CDR2 are SGHDT and YYEEEE. The CDR3 has 15 amino acids. The V gene lost 4 bases and the J gene lost 1 base, with 13 bases spanning the gap. The DNA of the CDR3 is TGTGCCAGCAGCGTAACGCGGAAGGGCACAGATACGCAGTATTTT. Its translation is CASSVTRKGTDTQYF.

A note on this clone: At the DNA level, this CDR3 is encoded by other sequences in the same sample as well. The chain recombines TRBV5-4 with TRBJ2-5; TRBD2 matches 10 bases. Germline lookup yields CDR1 SGHNT and CDR2 YYREEE (reference sequence). The CDR3 loop spans 15 amino acids. Trimming took 4 bases from V and 3 from J; bases not matched to a gene: 6. The CDR3 DNA reads TGTGCCAGCAGCCTCCGTCTAGCGGGAGAAGAGACCCAGTACTTC. It translates to CASSLRLAGEETQYF.

The V and J genes are TRBV5-4 and TRBJ2-3; 7 bases align to TRBD2. This CDR3 region has 15 residues. V lost 0 bases, J lost 0 bases, and 1 base stayed unmatched. Per germline, CDR1 SGHNT and CDR2 YYREEE (reference sequence). The CDR3 region is CASSLVSGSTDTQYF. The CDR3 DNA follows: TGTGCCAGCAGCTTGGTTAGCGGGAGCACAGATACGCAGTATTTT. The full variable domain, rest sourced from reference TRBV5-4 and TRBJ2-3, is ETGVTQSPTHLIKTRGQQVTLRCSSQSGHNTVSWYQQALGQGPQFIFQYYREEENGRGNFPPRFSGLQFPNYSSELNVNALELDDSALYLCASSLVSGSTDTQYFGPGTRLTVL.

The V gene is TRBV7-5, the J gene TRBJ1-3; the table's D gene call, TRBD1, was not cross checked with the DNA. TRBV7-5 constitutes a pseudogene. The CDR3 totals 15 residues. For the CDR3, the DNA is TGTGTCAGAAGCTTAAGGGCAGGGTACGGAAACACCATATATTTT. It is translated as CVRSLRAGYGNTIYF.

The chain couples TRBV28 to TRBJ2-3, with 9 bases identical to TRBD2. This CDR3 is built from 16 residues. Germline CDR1 MDHEN, CDR2 SYDVKM. J was trimmed by 2 bases and V by 1 base; bases with no gene match: 4. This CDR3 reads CASSLYLAGTTDTQYF. CDR3 in DNA: TGTGCCAGCAGTTTATATCTAGCGGGGACCACAGATACGCAGTATTTT.

The gene calls are TRBV19 and TRBJ2-5; 9 positions match TRBD2. Germline trimming cut 7 bases from V and 3 bases from J; bases unmatched to any gene: 9. The CDR3 totals 15 residues. Germline lookup yields CDR1 LNHDA and CDR2 SQIVND (reference sequence). CDR3 coding DNA: TGTGCCAGTACCAATATAGCGGGAGTGAAAGAGACCCAGTACTTC. This translates into CASTNIAGVKETQYF.

The chain recombines TRBV19 with TRBJ1-2; 7 bases line up with TRBD1. The CDR3 is 14 amino acids. CDR1 and CDR2 (germline): LNHDA, SQIVND (reference sequence). The ends lost 3 bases at V and 3 bases at J; junction bases unmatched: 4. The chain's CDR3 is CASSIQGVDYGYTF. The CDR3 DNA sequence: TGTGCCAGTAGTATCCAGGGGGTCGACTATGGCTACACCTTC.

The rearrangement joins TRBV30 to TRBJ2-7; D remains ambiguous. Per germline, CDR1 GTSNPN and CDR2 SVGIG (reference sequence). This CDR3 has 12 residues. Trimming stripped 0 bases from V and 6 bases from J, with 9 bases between. CDR3 region: CAWSVVLGEQYF. CDR3 bases: TGTGCCTGGAGTGTAGTACTTGGCGAGCAGTACTTC.

The chain uses TRBV5-1 and TRBJ2-1; 9 positions match TRBD2. The germline V gene encodes CDR1 SGHRS and CDR2 YFSETQ. The CDR3 sequence is 15 residues long. Unmatched junction bases numbered 11, after V lost 4 bases and J lost 9 bases. DNA for the CDR3: TGCGCCAGCAGCGTCGAGGTTAGCGGGAGCAGTGAGCAGTTCTTC. Translated: CASSVEVSGSSEQFF.

This clone was observed a handful of times. V is TRBV2 and J is TRBJ1-2; D not resolved. This CDR3 contains 13 residues. From germline, CDR1 is SNHLY and CDR2 FYNNEI. V shed 1 base and J shed 4 bases, with 7 bases lying between them. The CDR3, as DNA: TGTGCCAGCAGTGAAGGGGCAACCTATGGCTACACCTTC. The encoded protein is CASSEGATYGYTF.

The gene calls are TRBV11-3 and TRBJ2-7; D uncertain. Germline V CDR1 and CDR2: SGHNT, YENEEA. The CDR3 covers 14 residues. V was pared by 0 bases and J by 0 bases, with 6 bases between. CDR3 in amino acids: CASSLDTVSYEQYF. The DNA for the CDR3 is TGTGCCAGCAGCTTAGACACGGTCTCCTACGAGCAGTACTTC. The full variable domain, with the rest looked up from reference TRBV11-3 and TRBJ2-7, is EAGVVQSPRYKIIEKKQPVAFWCNPISGHNTLYWYLQNLGQGPELLIRYENEEAVDDSQLPKDRFSAERLKGVDSTLKIQPAELGDSAVYLCASSLDTVSYEQYFGPGTRLTVT.

This clone was seen only a few times. The genes are TRBV4-1 and TRBJ1-4, with TRBD1 matching 7 bases. Losses at the gene ends were 1 base for V and 8 bases for J; bases not matched to a gene: 10. In germline, CDR1 is MGHRA, CDR2 YSYEKL. CDR3 length: 16 amino acids. The CDR3 is CASSQGKGALEEKLFF. In nucleotides, the CDR3 is TGCGCCAGCAGCCAAGGGAAGGGGGCGCTTGAAGAAAAACTGTTTTTT.

V is TRBV19 and J is TRBJ2-5; D gene uncertain. Germline CDR1 is LNHDA and CDR2 is SQIVND (reference sequence). Trimming removed 5 bases from V and 4 bases from J, with 14 bases in between. CDR3 length: 14 residues. The DNA for the CDR3 is TGTGCCAGTAGTTCGCAATCCCACGGAGAGACCCAGTACTTC. Amino acids: CASSSQSHGETQYF.

This clone has more than one count but fewer than ten. This chain joins TRBV7-9 and TRBJ2-1, with D uncertain. CDR3 length equals 15 residues. V gave up 2 bases and J gave up 2 bases, with 10 bases separating them. Germline V gene data show CDR1 as SEHNR and CDR2 as FQNEAQ (reference sequence). CDR3 DNA: TGTGCCAGCAGCTTACTTCGCGAACCCTACAATGAGCAGTTCTTC. Protein product: CASSLLREPYNEQFF.

The rearrangement joins TRBV20-1 to TRBJ2-5; D ambiguous. Germline V gene data show CDR1 as DFQATT and CDR2 as SNEGSKA (reference sequence). V was shortened by 4 bases and J by 2 bases, with 2 bases between the two germline ends. The CDR3 contains 10 residues. CDR3 sequence: CSAIQETQYF. CDR3 sequence (DNA): TGCAGTGCTATACAAGAGACCCAGTACTTC.

Comment on this clone: The junction differs from germline at one of its ends, possibly a read error. This sample also contains other DNA sequences that code for the same CDR3. The CDR3 sequence is CASGRGFSYNSPLHF. The CDR3 nucleotides read TGTGCCAGCGGAAGAGGGTTCTCCTATAATTCCCCCCTCCACTTT. The genes are TRBV6-1 and TRBJ1-6, with unresolved D. Germline values: CDR1 MNHNS, CDR2 SASEGT. This CDR3 contains 15 residues.